This T cell receptor (beta chain) was found in a study of cytomegalovirus exposure and HLA in healthy donors. A multiplex PCR was run with 60 Vbeta primers and 13 Jbeta primers. Sequenced by immunoSEQ multiplex PCR; TCRdb stores in-frame clones only, minus some. This table holds about 160,000 clones, 82% found once. Donors showed nominal health when sampled, although they likely had unrecorded immune exposures. The CDR3 covers 13 residues. Deletions cut 2 bases from V and 6 bases from J, with 8 bases between. Germline-derived CDR1 and CDR2 are MGHRA and YSYEKL. The clonotype comes from a girl aged 2 to 9 in good health and CMV-seropositive. Sequencing was carried out using PBMCs. The rearrangement joins TRBV4-1 to TRBJ2-1; D may be TRBD1 (5 bases). The CDR3 DNA reads as TGCGCCAGCAGCCAACTCCAGGGCAATGAGCAGTTCTTC. It translates to CASSQLQGNEQFF.